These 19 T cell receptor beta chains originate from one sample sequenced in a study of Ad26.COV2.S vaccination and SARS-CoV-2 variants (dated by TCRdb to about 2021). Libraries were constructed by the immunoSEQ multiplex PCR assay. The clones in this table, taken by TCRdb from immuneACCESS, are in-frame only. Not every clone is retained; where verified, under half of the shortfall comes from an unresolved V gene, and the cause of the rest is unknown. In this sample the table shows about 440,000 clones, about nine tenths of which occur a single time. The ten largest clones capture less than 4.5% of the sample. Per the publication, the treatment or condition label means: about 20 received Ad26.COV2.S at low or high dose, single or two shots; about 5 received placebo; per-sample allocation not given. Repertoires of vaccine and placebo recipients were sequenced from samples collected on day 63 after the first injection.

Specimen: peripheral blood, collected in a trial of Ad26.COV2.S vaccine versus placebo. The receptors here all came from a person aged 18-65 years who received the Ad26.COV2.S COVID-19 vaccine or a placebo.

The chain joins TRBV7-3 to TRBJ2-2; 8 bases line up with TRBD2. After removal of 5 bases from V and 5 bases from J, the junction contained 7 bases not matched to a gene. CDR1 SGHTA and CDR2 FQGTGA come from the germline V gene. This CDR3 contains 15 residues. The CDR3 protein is CASSPFSGITGELFF. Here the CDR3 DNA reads TGTGCCAGCAGCCCCTTTAGCGGGATTACCGGGGAGCTGTTTTTT.

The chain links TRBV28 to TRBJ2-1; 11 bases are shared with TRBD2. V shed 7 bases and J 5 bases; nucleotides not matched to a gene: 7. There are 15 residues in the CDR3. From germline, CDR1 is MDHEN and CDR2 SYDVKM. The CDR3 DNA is TGTGCCAGCACCCCGGGACTAGCGGCGAACAATGAGCAGTTCTTC. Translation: CASTPGLAANNEQFF. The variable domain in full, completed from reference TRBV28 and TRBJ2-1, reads DVKVTQSSRYLVKRTGEKVFLECVQDMDHENMFWYRQDPGLGLRLIYFSYDVKMKEKGDIPEGYSVSREKKERFSLILESASTNQTSMYLCASTPGLAANNEQFFGPGTRLTVL.

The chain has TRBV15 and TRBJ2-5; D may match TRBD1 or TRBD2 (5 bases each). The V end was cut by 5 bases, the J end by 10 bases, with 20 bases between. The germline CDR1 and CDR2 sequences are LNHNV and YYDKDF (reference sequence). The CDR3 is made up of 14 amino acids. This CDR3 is CATSGRGEGEGQYF. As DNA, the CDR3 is TGTGCCACCAGCGGCCGAGGGGAAGGGGAAGGCCAGTACTTC.

The CDR3: CASSSDLGGQPQHF. DNA of the CDR3: TGTGCCAGCAGCTCCGACCTGGGGGGTCAGCCCCAGCATTTT. J is TRBJ1-5 and V is TRBV9; maybe TRBD1 (5 bases). V lost 4 bases, J lost 6 bases, and 14 bases lay in between. The germline CDR1 and CDR2 sequences are SGDLS and YYNGEE. The CDR3 runs 14 residues.

The CDR3 is CASSLGQDAGETQYF. DNA of the CDR3: TGTGCCAGCAGCTTAGGCCAGGACGCGGGGGAGACCCAGTACTTC. V gene TRBV13 combines with J gene TRBJ2-5; weak D call: TRBD2 (6 bases). V was clipped by 0 bases and J by 5 bases, with 13 bases between them. CDR3 length equals 15 residues. Germline CDR1 PRHDT, CDR2 FYEKMQ (reference sequence).

CDR3 amino acids: CAWRAPSFPRQYF. CDR3 DNA sequence: TGTGCCTGGAGGGCCCCGTCCTTCCCCCGCCAGTATTTT. This chain uses TRBV30 with TRBJ2-3; D call uncertain. Germline CDR1 reads GTSNPN; CDR2 reads SVGIG (reference sequence). The CDR3 totals 13 residues. V lost 3 bases and J 12 bases, leaving 19 bases between the germline ends.

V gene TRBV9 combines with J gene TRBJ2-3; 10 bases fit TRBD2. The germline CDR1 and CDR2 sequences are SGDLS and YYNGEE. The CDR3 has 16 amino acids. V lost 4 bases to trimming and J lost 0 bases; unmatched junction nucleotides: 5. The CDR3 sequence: CASSPSGSWSTDTQYF. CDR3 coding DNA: TGTGCCAGCAGCCCTAGCGGGAGCTGGAGCACAGATACGCAGTATTTT.

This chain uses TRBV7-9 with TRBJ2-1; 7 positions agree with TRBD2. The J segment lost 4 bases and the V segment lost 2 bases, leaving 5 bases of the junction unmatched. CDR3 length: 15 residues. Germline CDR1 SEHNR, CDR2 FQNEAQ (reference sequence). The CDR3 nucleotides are TGTGCCAGCAGCTTATCCGGGAGGAATTACAATGAGCAGTTCTTC. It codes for CASSLSGRNYNEQFF.

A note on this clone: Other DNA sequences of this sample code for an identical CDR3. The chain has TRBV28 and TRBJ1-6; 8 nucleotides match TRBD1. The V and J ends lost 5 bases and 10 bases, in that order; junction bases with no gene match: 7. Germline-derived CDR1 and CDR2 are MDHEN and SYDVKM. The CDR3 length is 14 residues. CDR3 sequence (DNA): TGTGCCAGCAGTGCGACAGGGGTGGGGTCACCCCTCCACTTT. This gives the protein CASSATGVGSPLHF.

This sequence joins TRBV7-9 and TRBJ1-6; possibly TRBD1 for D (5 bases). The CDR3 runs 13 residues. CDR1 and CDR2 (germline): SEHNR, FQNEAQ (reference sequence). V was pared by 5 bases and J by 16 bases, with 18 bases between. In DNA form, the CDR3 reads TGTGCCAGCAGCCAAGGGGTTGGCGTTTTGCTCCACTTT. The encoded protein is CASSQGVGVLLHF. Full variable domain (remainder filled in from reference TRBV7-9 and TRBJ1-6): DTGVSQNPRHKITKRGQNVTFRCDPISEHNRLYWYRQTLGQGPEFLTYFQNEAQLEKSRLLSDRFSAERPKGSFSTLEIQRTEQGDSAMYLCASSQGVGVLLHFGNGTRLTVT.

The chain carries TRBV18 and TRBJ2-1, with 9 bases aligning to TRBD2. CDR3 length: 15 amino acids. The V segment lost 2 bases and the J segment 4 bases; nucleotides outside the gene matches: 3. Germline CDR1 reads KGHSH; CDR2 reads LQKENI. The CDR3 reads CASSPSSGGYNEQFF. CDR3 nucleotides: TGTGCCAGCTCACCAAGCAGCGGGGGGTACAATGAGCAGTTCTTC. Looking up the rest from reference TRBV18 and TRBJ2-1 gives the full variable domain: NAGVMQNPRHLVRRRGQEARLRCSPMKGHSHVYWYRQLPEEGLKFMVYLQKENIIDESGMPKERFSAEFPKEGPSILRIQQVVRGDSAAYFCASSPSSGGYNEQFFGPGTRLTVL.

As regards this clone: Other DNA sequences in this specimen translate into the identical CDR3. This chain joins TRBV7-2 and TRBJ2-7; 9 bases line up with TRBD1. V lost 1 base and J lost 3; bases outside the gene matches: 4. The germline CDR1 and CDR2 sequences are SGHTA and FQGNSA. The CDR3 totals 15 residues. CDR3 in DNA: TGTGCCAGCAGCTTAGAAGGGACAGGGCTCTACGAGCAGTACTTC. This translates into CASSLEGTGLYEQYF.

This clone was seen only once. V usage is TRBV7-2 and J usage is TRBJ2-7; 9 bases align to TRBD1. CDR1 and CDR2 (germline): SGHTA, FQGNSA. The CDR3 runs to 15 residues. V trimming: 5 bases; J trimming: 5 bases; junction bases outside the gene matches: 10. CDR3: CASSPEGQGRNEQYF. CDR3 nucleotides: TGTGCCAGCAGCCCCGAGGGACAGGGTCGGAACGAGCAGTACTTC.

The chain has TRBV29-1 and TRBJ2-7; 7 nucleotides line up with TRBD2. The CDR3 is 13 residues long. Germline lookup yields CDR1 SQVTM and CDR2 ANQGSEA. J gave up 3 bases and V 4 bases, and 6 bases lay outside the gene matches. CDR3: CSVALGEGYEQYF. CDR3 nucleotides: TGCAGCGTTGCTCTTGGGGAGGGCTACGAGCAGTACTTC.

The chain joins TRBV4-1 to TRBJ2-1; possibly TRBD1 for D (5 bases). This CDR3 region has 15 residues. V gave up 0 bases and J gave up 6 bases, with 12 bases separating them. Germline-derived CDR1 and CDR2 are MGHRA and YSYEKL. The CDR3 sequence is CASSQDRGRINEQFF. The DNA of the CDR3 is TGCGCCAGCAGCCAAGATAGGGGCCGGATCAATGAGCAGTTCTTC.

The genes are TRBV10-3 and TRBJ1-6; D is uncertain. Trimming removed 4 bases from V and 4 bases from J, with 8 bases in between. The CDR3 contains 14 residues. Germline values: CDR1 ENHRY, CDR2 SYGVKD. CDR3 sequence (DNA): TGTGCCATCAGTGGGACCGCTTATAATTCACCCCTCCACTTT. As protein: CAISGTAYNSPLHF.

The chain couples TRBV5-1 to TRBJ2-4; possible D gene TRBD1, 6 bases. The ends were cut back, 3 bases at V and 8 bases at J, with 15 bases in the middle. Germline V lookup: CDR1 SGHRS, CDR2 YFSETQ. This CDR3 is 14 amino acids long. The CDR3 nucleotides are TGCGCCAGCAGCTCAACCACAGGGAGTGACATTCAGTACTTC. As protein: CASSSTTGSDIQYF.

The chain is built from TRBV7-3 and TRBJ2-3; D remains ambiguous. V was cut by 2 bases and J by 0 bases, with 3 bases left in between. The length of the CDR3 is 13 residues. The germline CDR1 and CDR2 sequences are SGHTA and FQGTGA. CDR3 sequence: CASSLYSTDTQYF. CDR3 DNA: TGTGCCAGCAGCTTATATAGCACAGATACGCAGTATTTT.

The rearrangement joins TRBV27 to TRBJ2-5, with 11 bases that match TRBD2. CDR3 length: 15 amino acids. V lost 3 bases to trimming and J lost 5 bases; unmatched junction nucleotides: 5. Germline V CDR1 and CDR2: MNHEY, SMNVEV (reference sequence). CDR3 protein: CASSFIASGRETQYF. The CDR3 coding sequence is TGTGCCAGCAGTTTTATTGCTAGCGGGAGGGAGACCCAGTACTTC.